These 11 T cell receptor beta chains originate from one sample sequenced in a study of blood T cell repertoires in COVID-19. Sequencing was performed with immunoSEQ multiplex PCR; in TCRdb, only in-frame clones are kept and a portion is missing. This sample carries under 300,000 clones, about 85% of them seen once, and the ten largest clones take 2.5% to 3%. The sequencing sample was made of PBMCs or T cells enriched from blood (not recorded which). Receptors were obtained from a woman aged 50 to 60 who had recovered from COVID-19.

This clone was observed a few times. The chain joins TRBV9 to TRBJ2-1, with D possibly being TRBD1 (6 bases). The CDR3 sequence is 15 residues long. V lost 1 base and J lost 1, with 9 bases in between. Germline V gene lookup returns CDR1 SGDLS and CDR2 YYNGEE. In DNA, the CDR3 is TGTGCCAGCAGCGTAAGCCAGGGGTCCTACAATGAGCAGTTCTTC. The encoded protein is CASSVSQGSYNEQFF.

CDR3 protein: CASSQDRLAGAYNEQFF. The CDR3, as DNA: TGCGCCAGCAGCCAAGATCGACTAGCGGGGGCCTACAATGAGCAGTTCTTC. This chain joins TRBV4-3 and TRBJ2-1, with 12 bases identical to TRBD2. The CDR3 spans 17 residues. The V segment lost 0 bases and the J segment 2 bases; nucleotides outside the gene matches: 2. Germline V CDR1 and CDR2: LGHNA, YSLEER.

J is TRBJ1-2 and V is TRBV4-1; maybe TRBD1 (5 bases). CDR1 and CDR2 from the germline V gene are MGHRA and YSYEKL. V lost 0 bases and J lost 5, with 19 bases in between. This CDR3 contains 17 residues. The CDR3 is CASSQEWPGQSSYGYTF. The CDR3 DNA reads as TGCGCCAGCAGCCAAGAATGGCCAGGGCAGTCGTCTTATGGCTACACCTTC.

The V and J genes are TRBV18 and TRBJ1-1; D ambiguous. The V end was cut by 4 bases, the J end by 1 base, with 10 bases between. The germline gives CDR1 KGHSH, CDR2 LQKENI. This CDR3 has 14 amino acids. The CDR3 DNA reads TGTGCCAGCTCACTGGGCAGATCGAACACTGAAGCTTTCTTT. It specifies CASSLGRSNTEAFF. The full variable domain, rest sourced from reference TRBV18 and TRBJ1-1, is NAGVMQNPRHLVRRRGQEARLRCSPMKGHSHVYWYRQLPEEGLKFMVYLQKENIIDESGMPKERFSAEFPKEGPSILRIQQVVRGDSAAYFCASSLGRSNTEAFFGQGTRLTVV.

The chain carries TRBV25-1 and TRBJ2-1; 7 nucleotides match TRBD2. The germline gives CDR1 MGHDK, CDR2 SYGVNS. V lost 4 bases to trimming and J lost 0 bases; unmatched junction nucleotides: 9. The CDR3 sequence is 17 residues long. In nucleotides, the CDR3 is TGTGCCAGCAGTGGTGAACGAGGGAGGGCCTCCTACAATGAGCAGTTCTTC. Its protein is CASSGERGRASYNEQFF.

The chain joins TRBV2 to TRBJ2-1; D possibly corresponds to TRBD2 (6 bases). The germline CDR1 and CDR2 sequences are SNHLY and FYNNEI. With 6 bases removed from V and 16 bases from J, the gap between germline ends came to 19 bases. The CDR3 extends over 12 amino acids. Written as DNA, the CDR3 is TGTGCCAGCAGGGAGGGTGCTAGTTGGCGATTCTTC. Residues: CASREGASWRFF. The full variable domain, completed using reference TRBV2 and TRBJ2-1, is EPEVTQTPSHQVTQMGQEVILRCVPISNHLYFYWYRQILGQKVEFLVSFYNNEISEKSEIFDDQFSVERPDGSNFTLKIRSTKLEDSAMYFCASREGASWRFFGPGTRLTVL.

The J gene is TRBJ2-6, the V gene TRBV6-2 or TRBV6-3; TRBD2 aligns across 8 bases. The CDR3 runs 18 residues. V trimming: 1 base; J trimming: 1 base; junction bases outside the gene matches: 6. CDR1 MNHEY and CDR2 SVGEGT come from the germline V gene. CDR3 region: CASSYYAGGVSGANVLTF. CDR3 DNA: TGTGCCAGCAGTTACTATGCGGGAGGAGTGTCTGGGGCCAACGTCCTGACTTTC.

The rearrangement joins TRBV6-5 to TRBJ1-1, with 9 nucleotides matching TRBD1. This CDR3 contains 16 residues. The ends lost 2 bases at V and 4 bases at J; junction bases unmatched: 8. The germline V gene encodes CDR1 MNHEY and CDR2 SVGAGI. CDR3 loop: CASSYPSTGGGTEAFF. DNA for the CDR3: TGTGCCAGCAGTTACCCTTCGACAGGGGGTGGCACTGAAGCTTTCTTT.

This chain uses TRBV5-4 with TRBJ2-7; possibly TRBD2 for D (5 bases). Germline CDR1 reads SGHNT; CDR2 reads YYREEE (reference sequence). CDR3 length: 12 residues. Trimming pared 5 bases from V and 6 bases from J, leaving 12 bases between. CDR3: CASRLPEGEQYF. CDR3 sequence (DNA): TGTGCCAGCAGGCTTCCCGAGGGCGAGCAGTACTTC.

The chain combines TRBV25-1 with TRBJ2-4, with no clear D. The CDR3 totals 13 residues. The V gene lost 3 bases and the J gene lost 3 bases, with 6 bases spanning the gap. Germline loops: CDR1 MGHDK, CDR2 SYGVNS. Written as DNA, the CDR3 is TGTGCCAGCAGTGATACTGTCAAAAACATTCAGTACTTC. It yields the protein CASSDTVKNIQYF.

The rearrangement joins TRBV6-5 to TRBJ2-7, with unresolved D. Trimming shortened V by 6 bases and J by 0 bases, and 9 bases separated the two germline ends. The CDR3 covers 13 residues. Germline CDR1 is MNHEY and CDR2 is SVGAGI. The CDR3 nucleotides read TGTGCCAGCAGACCCGGGTTCTCCTACGAGCAGTACTTC. It encodes CASRPGFSYEQYF.